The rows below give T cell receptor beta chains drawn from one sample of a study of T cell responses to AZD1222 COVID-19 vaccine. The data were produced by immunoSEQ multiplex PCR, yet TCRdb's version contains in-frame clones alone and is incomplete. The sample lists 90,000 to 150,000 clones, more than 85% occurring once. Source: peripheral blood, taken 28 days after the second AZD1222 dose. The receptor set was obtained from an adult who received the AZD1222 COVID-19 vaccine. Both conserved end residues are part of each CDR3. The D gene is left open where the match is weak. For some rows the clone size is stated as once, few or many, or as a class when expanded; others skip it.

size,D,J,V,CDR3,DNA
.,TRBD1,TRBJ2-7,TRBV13,CASSTNPGTGTEQYF,TGTGCCAGCAGCACCAACCCCGGGACAGGGACCGAGCAGTACTTC
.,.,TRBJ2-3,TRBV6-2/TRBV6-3,CASSYSRFGKSSTDTQYF,TGTGCCAGCAGTTACTCCCGTTTCGGCAAATCTAGCACAGATACGCAGTATTTT
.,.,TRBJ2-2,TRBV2,CASSWDANTGELFF,TGTGCCAGCAGTTGGGACGCGAACACCGGGGAGCTGTTTTTT
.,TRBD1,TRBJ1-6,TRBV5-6,CASSLGGTGPYNSPLHF,TGTGCCAGCAGCTTAGGAGGGACAGGGCCTTATAATTCACCCCTCCACTTT
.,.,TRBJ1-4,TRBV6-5,CASSYAQGFNEKLFF,TGTGCCAGCAGTTACGCGCAGGGGTTTAATGAAAAACTGTTTTTT
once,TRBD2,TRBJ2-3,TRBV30,CAWSVLGGGGTDTQYF,TGTGCCTGGAGTGTATTGGGCGGGGGAGGCACAGATACGCAGTATTTT
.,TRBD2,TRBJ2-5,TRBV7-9,CASTTRRERETQYF,TGTGCCAGCACTACCAGGCGGGAGCGGGAGACCCAGTACTTC
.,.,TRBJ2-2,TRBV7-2,CASSPGAIGGELFF,TGTGCCAGCAGCCCAGGGGCGATCGGCGGGGAGCTGTTTTTT
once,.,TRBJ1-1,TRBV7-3,CASSLSLNTEAFF,TGTGCCAGCAGCTTAAGTTTGAACACTGAAGCTTTCTTT
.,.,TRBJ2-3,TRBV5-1,CASSLWDEGDTQYF,TGCGCCAGCAGTTTGTGGGATGAGGGGGATACGCAGTATTTT
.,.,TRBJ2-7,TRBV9,CASSVETWRGGEQYF,TGTGCCAGCAGCGTAGAGACGTGGCGGGGTGGCGAGCAGTACTTC
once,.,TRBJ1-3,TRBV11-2,CASSLDYNSGNTIYF,TGTGCCAGCAGCTTAGACTACAACTCTGGAAACACCATATATTTT
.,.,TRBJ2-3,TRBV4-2,CASSSESTDTQYF,TGTGCCAGCAGCTCCGAAAGCACAGATACGCAGTATTTT
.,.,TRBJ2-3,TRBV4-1,CASSNPADTQYF,TGCGCCAGCAGCAACCCGGCAGATACGCAGTATTTT
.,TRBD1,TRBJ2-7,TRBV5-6,CASSSGQGYEQYF,TGTGCCAGCAGCTCCGGACAGGGCTACGAGCAGTACTTC
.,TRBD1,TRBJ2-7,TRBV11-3,CASSSRLRDRTRYEQYF,TGTGCCAGCAGCTCTCGCCTCCGGGACAGGACGCGCTACGAGCAGTACTTC
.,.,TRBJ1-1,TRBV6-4,CASSDGVAEAFF,TGTGCCAGCAGTGACGGGGTGGCTGAAGCTTTCTTT
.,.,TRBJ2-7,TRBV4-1,CASSRAGGDEQYF,TGCGCCAGCAGCCGGGCCGGCGGGGACGAGCAGTACTTC
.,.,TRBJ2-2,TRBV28,CASISFSGELFF,TGTGCCAGCATTTCTTTCTCCGGGGAGCTGTTTTTT
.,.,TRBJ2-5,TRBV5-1,CASSLGGGGQETQYF,TGCGCCAGCAGCTTGGGTGGTGGGGGCCAGGAGACCCAGTACTTC
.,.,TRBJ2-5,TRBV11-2,CASSLSGGKETQYF,TGTGCCAGCAGCTTGAGCGGTGGGAAAGAGACCCAGTACTTC
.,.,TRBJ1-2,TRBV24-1,CATSDLTAHGYTF,TGTGCCACCAGTGATTTAACTGCTCATGGCTACACCTTC
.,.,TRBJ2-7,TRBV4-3,CASSQDREPVYEQYF,TGCGCCAGCAGCCAAGATCGGGAGCCCGTCTACGAGCAGTACTTC
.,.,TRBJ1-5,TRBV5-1,CASRSGINGNQPQHF,TGCGCCAGCAGGAGCGGTATTAATGGCAATCAGCCCCAGCATTTT
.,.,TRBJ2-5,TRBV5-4,CASSLLQIPTDSVETQYF,TGTGCCAGCAGCTTGTTACAAATACCGACAGACAGCGTAGAGACCCAGTACTTC
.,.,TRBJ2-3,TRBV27,CASSFVAVGADTQYF,TGTGCCAGCAGTTTCGTGGCGGTAGGGGCAGATACGCAGTATTTT
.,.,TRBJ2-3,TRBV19,CASSRTLSDTQYF,TGTGCCAGTAGCCGGACACTGTCAGATACGCAGTATTTT
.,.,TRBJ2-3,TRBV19,CASSIAQLSTDTQYF,TGTGCCAGTAGTATAGCTCAGCTTAGCACAGATACGCAGTATTTT
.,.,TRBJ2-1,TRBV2,CASREGYEQFF,TGTGCCAGCAGGGAGGGCTATGAGCAGTTCTTC
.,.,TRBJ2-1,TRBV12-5,CASGVHRGGEQFF,TGTGCTAGTGGTGTTCACCGCGGTGGCGAGCAGTTCTTC
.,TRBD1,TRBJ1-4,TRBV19,CASSIVGTGNEKLFF,TGTGCCAGTAGTATAGTGGGGACAGGGAACGAAAAACTGTTTTTT
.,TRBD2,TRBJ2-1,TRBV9,CASSVGLAEIYEQFF,TGTGCCAGCAGCGTGGGACTAGCGGAAATATATGAGCAGTTCTTC
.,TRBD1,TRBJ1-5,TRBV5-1,CASSLDPGGNQPQHF,TGCGCCAGCAGCTTGGACCCAGGGGGAAATCAGCCCCAGCATTTT
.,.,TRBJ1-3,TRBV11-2,CASSWDGSGNTIYF,TGTGCCAGCAGTTGGGACGGCTCTGGAAACACCATATATTTT
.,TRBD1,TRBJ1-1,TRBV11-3,CASSWTGMNTEAFF,TGTGCCAGCAGCTGGACAGGGATGAACACTGAAGCTTTCTTT
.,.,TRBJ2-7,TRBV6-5,CASSLGLSSYEQYF,TGTGCCAGCAGCTTGGGCCTCTCCTCCTACGAGCAGTACTTC
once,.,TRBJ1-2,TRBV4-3,CASSQDSREAIYGYTF,TGCGCCAGCAGCCAAGATAGTAGGGAGGCGATCTATGGCTACACCTTC